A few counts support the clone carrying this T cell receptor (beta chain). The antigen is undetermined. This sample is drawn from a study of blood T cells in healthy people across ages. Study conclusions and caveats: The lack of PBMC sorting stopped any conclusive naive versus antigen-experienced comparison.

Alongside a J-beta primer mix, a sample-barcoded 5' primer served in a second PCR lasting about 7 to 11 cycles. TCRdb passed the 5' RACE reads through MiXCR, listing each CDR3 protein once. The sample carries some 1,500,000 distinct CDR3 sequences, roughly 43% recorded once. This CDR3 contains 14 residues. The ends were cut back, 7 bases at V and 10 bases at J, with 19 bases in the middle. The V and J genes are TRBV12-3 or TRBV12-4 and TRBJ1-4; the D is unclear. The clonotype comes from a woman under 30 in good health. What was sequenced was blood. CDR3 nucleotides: TGTGCCAGCACCATGGCGGGCAACTACGGAAAACTGTTTTTT. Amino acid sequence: CASTMAGNYGKLFF.